This T cell receptor (beta chain) was found in a study of Ad26.COV2.S vaccination and SARS-CoV-2 variants. Whole-study findings and limits: Recipients given vaccine exceeded placebo recipients in spike-specific TCR breadth.

The germline gives CDR1 MNHEY, CDR2 SVGAGI. Trimming removed 2 bases from V and 3 bases from J, with 8 bases in between. This CDR3 contains 14 residues. Clones were sequenced by immunoSEQ multiplex PCR, and TCRdb holds only the in-frame ones, with some missing. The sample yields under 95,000 clones, more than 65% seen once. This clone has only a few counts. Its matching antigen is unknown. The specimen comprised peripheral blood, sampled after recovery from COVID-19. This TCR came from a human donor who had recovered from COVID-19. The chain has TRBV6-5 and TRBJ2-1; D uncertain. The CDR3 is CASSYTDGYNEQFF. The CDR3 bases are TGTGCCAGCAGTTACACGGATGGCTACAATGAGCAGTTCTTC.